This note documents a single T cell receptor (beta chain) sequence. The sample comes from a study of blood T cell repertoires in COVID-19. V shed 5 bases and J shed 0 bases, with 8 bases lying between them. CDR1 KGHSH and CDR2 LQKENI come from the germline V gene. This CDR3 region has 14 residues. TCRdb keeps only in-frame clones here, not all; method: immunoSEQ multiplex PCR. This table holds about 100,000 clones, 80% to 90% found once. Sequencing was done on a sample of peripheral blood. This sequence originates from a woman older than 75 with acute or convalescent COVID-19. This chain links TRBV18 with TRBJ1-5; D remains unclear. The CDR3 is CASSSTGSNQPQHF. In nucleotides, the CDR3 is TGTGCCAGCTCATCTACGGGTAGCAATCAGCCCCAGCATTTT.